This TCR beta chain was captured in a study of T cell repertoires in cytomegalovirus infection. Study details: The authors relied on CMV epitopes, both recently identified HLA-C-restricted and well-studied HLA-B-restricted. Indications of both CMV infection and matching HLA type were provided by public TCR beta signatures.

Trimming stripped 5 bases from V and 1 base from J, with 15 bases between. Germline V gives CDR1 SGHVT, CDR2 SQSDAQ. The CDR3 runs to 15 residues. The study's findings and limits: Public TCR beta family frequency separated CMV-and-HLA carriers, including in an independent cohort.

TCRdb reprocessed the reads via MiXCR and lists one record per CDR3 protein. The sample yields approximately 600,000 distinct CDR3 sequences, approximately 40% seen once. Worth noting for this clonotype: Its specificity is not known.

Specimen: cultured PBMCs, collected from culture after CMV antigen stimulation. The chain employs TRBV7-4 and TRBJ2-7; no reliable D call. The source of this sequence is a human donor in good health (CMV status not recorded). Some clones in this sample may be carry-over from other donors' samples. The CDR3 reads CASSPIGQSSYEQYF. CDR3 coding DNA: TGTGCCAGCAGCCCAATAGGGCAGAGTTCCTACGAGCAGTACTTC.